This T cell receptor beta chain originates from a study of T cell therapy after organ transplantation. Background on the study: Up to 6 doses were given at 2-week intervals. Study-level points and caveats: Confounding by concurrent antirejection or antiviral medications was not assessed.

Specified time point: 4-8 weeks after completion of therapy. The CDR3 extends over 16 amino acids. V was clipped by 7 bases and J by 0 bases, with 16 bases between them. CDR1 is SGHDN and CDR2 is FVKESK in the germline V gene. Here immunoSEQ multiplex PCR was the method, and the copy in TCRdb shows in-frame clones only, minus some. The sample yields 20,000 or so clones, around 85% seen once. Remarks on this clone: Its antigen remains unknown.

The chain is built from TRBV14 and TRBJ1-3; weak D call: TRBD1 (6 bases). Sequenced here: CD8+ T cells from blood, sampled after autologous CMV-specific T cell therapy. The TCR comes from a human patient who had received a solid organ transplant and had CMV disease. The graft donor may have given rise to some T cells. The CDR3 is CASTDLKGDSGNTIYF. The DNA for the CDR3 is TGTGCCAGCACCGATCTGAAGGGGGACTCTGGAAACACCATATATTTT.